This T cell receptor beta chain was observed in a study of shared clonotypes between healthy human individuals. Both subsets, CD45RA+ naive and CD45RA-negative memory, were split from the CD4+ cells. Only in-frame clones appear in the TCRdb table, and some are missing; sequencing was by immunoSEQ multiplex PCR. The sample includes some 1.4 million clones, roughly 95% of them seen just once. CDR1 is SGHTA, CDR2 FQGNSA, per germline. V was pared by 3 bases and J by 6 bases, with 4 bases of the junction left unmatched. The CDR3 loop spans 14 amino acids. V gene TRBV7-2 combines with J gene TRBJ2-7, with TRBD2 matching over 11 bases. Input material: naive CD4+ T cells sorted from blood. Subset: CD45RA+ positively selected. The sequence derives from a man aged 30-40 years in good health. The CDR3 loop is CASSFSGRAPEQYF. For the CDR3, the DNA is TGTGCCAGCAGCTTTAGCGGGAGGGCCCCCGAGCAGTACTTC.